The next 3 T cell receptor beta chains were all read from a single sample in a study of vaccination and CD4 T cells after COVID-19. Treatment: approximately 9-day PBMC culture with coronavirus spike peptide pools or control peptides (ViraFEST assay). For these TCRs, the target antigens are not known. The study sequenced cultured CD4+ T cell DNA using the Oncomine TCR Beta short-read assay. TCRdb fed the PCR reads into MiXCR, producing one record per CDR3 protein. Of 15,000 to 17,000 distinct CDR3 sequences in the sample, roughly 73% are singletons; the top ten hold over 9.5%. The specimen sequenced was CD4+ T cells from blood, cultured in vitro. Source of these receptors: a human donor who had recovered from COVID-19.

This clonotype occurred once. V usage is TRBV7-8 and J usage is TRBJ2-7; D is unresolved. In germline, CDR1 is SGHVS, CDR2 FQNEAQ. The CDR3 is 15 residues long. With 5 bases removed from V and 4 bases from J, the gap between germline ends came to 18 bases. CDR3 sequence: CASSPRRSLGYEQYF. The DNA for the CDR3 is TGTGCCAGCAGCCCCCGTAGGAGTCTAGGATACGAGCAGTACTTC.

The chain couples TRBV7-8 to TRBJ1-4; D may be TRBD1 (5 bases). Trimming took off 1 base at V and 4 bases at J, with 7 bases between the two ends. The CDR3 covers 14 residues. Germline V gene sequence: CDR1 SGHVS, CDR2 FQNEAQ. CDR3 sequence (DNA): TGTGCCAGCAGCTTAGGACAGATTAATGAAAAACTGTTTTTT. It yields the protein CASSLGQINEKLFF.

The chain is built from TRBV7-9 and TRBJ1-6; no definite D call. CDR1 is SEHNR and CDR2 is FQNEAQ in the germline V gene (reference sequence). CDR3 length: 12 amino acids. V lost 3 bases and J lost 13, with 10 bases in between. CDR3 region: CASSFRGFPLHF. CDR3 nucleotide sequence: TGTGCCAGCAGCTTTAGAGGGTTCCCCCTCCACTTT.